This T cell receptor (beta chain) was identified in a study of T cell responses to AZD1222 COVID-19 vaccine. About the research overall: Pooling was applied to second doses at about 4 or about 12 weeks.

V was cut by 0 bases and J by 0 bases, with 10 bases left in between. The V gene's germline CDR1 is SGDLS and CDR2 YYNGEE. The CDR3 length is 16 residues. The protocol was immunoSEQ multiplex PCR, while the TCRdb copy is restricted to in-frame clones and leaves out a portion. The data hold about 120,000 clones, with roughly nine tenths observed a single time. As for this clone: The antigen remains unidentified.

Study-wide findings and caveats: Only 5 to 7 AZD1222 recipients tested seropositive at baseline.

This sequence joins TRBV9 and TRBJ2-1; D remains unclear. Sequenced here: peripheral blood, sampled on day 0 of AZD1222 vaccination. The TCR was taken from an adult in good health. The CDR3 region is CASSVGPSSSYNEQFF. In DNA form, the CDR3 reads TGTGCCAGCAGCGTAGGACCCTCAAGCTCCTACAATGAGCAGTTCTTC. Together with reference TRBV9 and TRBJ2-1, the CDR3 gives the full variable domain: DSGVTQTPKHLITATGQRVTLRCSPRSGDLSVYWYQQSLDQGLQFLIQYYNGEERAKGNILERFSAQQFPDLHSELNLSSLELGDSALYFCASSVGPSSSYNEQFFGPGTRLTVL.